These 17 T cell receptor beta chains share one sample of origin, sequenced in a study of CD8+ T cells in alopecia areata. RNA, once extracted, was reverse transcribed into cDNA for use as the sequencing template. Produced via immunoSEQ multiplex PCR; TCRdb's table is partial and in-frame only. This sample has 70,000 to 95,000 clones; about 51% occur once, and the top ten carry just over 5.5%. The sequenced material came from NKG2D-high CD8+ T cells sorted from blood. These receptors all come from a human donor with alopecia areata.

V is TRBV29-1 and J is TRBJ2-1, with D possibly being TRBD2 (5 bases). This CDR3 is 12 amino acids long. Germline loops: CDR1 SQVTM, CDR2 ANQGSEA. The CDR3 bases are TGCGCGGACTCTTCTACCTACAATGAGCAGTTCTTC. Translating gives CADSSTYNEQFF.

The CDR3 protein is CASSLRSPSGYGYTF. The CDR3 coding sequence is TGTGCCAGCAGCCTAAGGAGCCCTAGTGGGTATGGCTACACCTTC. The chain is built from TRBV27 and TRBJ1-2; unclear D gene. The germline V and J ends were trimmed by 6 bases and 5 bases, with 19 bases remaining between them. CDR1 and CDR2 (germline): MNHEY, SMNVEV (reference sequence). This CDR3 spans 15 amino acids.

The chain combines TRBV27 with TRBJ2-7; the D gene could be TRBD1 or TRBD2 (5 bases each). V lost 3 bases and J lost 6, with 9 bases in between. Germline CDR1 is MNHEY and CDR2 is SMNVEV (reference sequence). The CDR3 totals 12 residues. The CDR3 nucleotides read TGTGCCAGCAGTTTTGGGACGTCCGAGCAGTACTTC. This gives the protein CASSFGTSEQYF.

The rearrangement joins TRBV5-1 to TRBJ2-7, with D possibly TRBD1 on 5 matching bases. In germline, CDR1 is SGHRS, CDR2 YFSETQ. The CDR3 runs to 16 residues. V was shortened by 6 bases and J by 1 base, with 20 bases between the two germline ends. The CDR3 sequence is CASIGYSSQGSYEQYF. CDR3 bases: TGCGCCAGCATCGGATATTCCAGTCAGGGTTCCTACGAGCAGTACTTC.

The V and J genes are TRBV27 and TRBJ2-5, with D tentatively TRBD1 (6 bases). The CDR3 has 18 amino acids. The V gene lost 5 bases and the J gene lost 2 bases, with 24 bases spanning the gap. Germline CDR1 and CDR2: MNHEY and SMNVEV (reference sequence). The CDR3 reads CASSPEGVGDPRQETQYF. The CDR3 nucleotides are TGTGCCAGCAGTCCCGAGGGGGTCGGGGACCCGAGGCAAGAGACCCAGTACTTC.

This clone was counted a few times. The CDR3 here is CSVGGGYNEQFF. The CDR3 DNA sequence: TGCAGCGTTGGAGGTGGGTACAATGAGCAGTTCTTC. The V call is TRBV29-1, the J call TRBJ2-1, with D uncertain. This CDR3 has 12 amino acids. Looked up from germline, CDR1 is SQVTM and CDR2 is ANQGSEA. V gave up 4 bases and J gave up 4 bases, with 8 bases separating them.

This clone was counted a few times. The J gene is TRBJ2-1, the V gene TRBV7-9; D is unclear. The CDR3 totals 11 residues. V lost 5 bases to trimming and J lost 9 bases, with 8 bases between them. CDR1 and CDR2 (germline): SEHNR, FQNEAQ (reference sequence). CDR3 in DNA: TGTGCCAGCAGCCTTGGACCTGAGCAGTTCTTC. This translates into CASSLGPEQFF.

This clone showed up just a few times. CDR3 bases: TGTGCCAGCAGCGCCACAGGGGGTGCAAGCTACGAGCAGTACTTC. This gives the protein CASSATGGASYEQYF. The chain has TRBV5-4 and TRBJ2-7; 8 nucleotides match TRBD1. V was pared by 4 bases and J by 3 bases, with 9 bases of the junction left unmatched. Looked up from germline, CDR1 is SGHNT and CDR2 is YYREEE (reference sequence). The CDR3 consists of 15 residues.

This clone was recorded only once. The chain uses TRBV2 and TRBJ2-7; 8 bases match TRBD1. V dropped 7 bases and J dropped 1; count of bases not matched to a gene: 6. From germline, CDR1 is SNHLY and CDR2 FYNNEI. The CDR3 runs to 14 residues. The DNA for the CDR3 is TGTGCCAGCACCCCTCGGGACAGGTCCTACGAGCAGTACTTC. It translates to CASTPRDRSYEQYF.

V usage is TRBV27 and J usage is TRBJ2-2; tentative D call: TRBD2 (5 bases). The CDR3 spans 13 residues. V gave up 5 bases and J gave up 3 bases, with 7 bases separating them. CDR1 is MNHEY, CDR2 SMNVEV, per germline (reference sequence). For the CDR3, the DNA is TGTGCCAGCAGTACGGAGGACACCGGGGAGCTGTTTTTT. This encodes CASSTEDTGELFF.

The V gene is TRBV27, the J gene TRBJ1-1, with TRBD1 as a possible D gene (6 bases). Between the trimmed V and J ends, which lost 5 bases and 5 bases, there was a span of 9 bases. Germline assignment: CDR1 MNHEY and CDR2 SMNVEV (reference sequence). The CDR3 runs to 12 residues. The CDR3 region is CASSPTGTEAFF. In DNA, the CDR3 is TGTGCCAGCAGTCCAACAGGGACTGAAGCTTTCTTT.

The chain couples TRBV7-2 to TRBJ2-5; a possible D gene is TRBD2 (6 bases). From germline, CDR1 is SGHTA and CDR2 FQGNSA. Trimming shortened V by 2 bases and J by 5 bases, and 15 bases separated the two germline ends. The CDR3 covers 15 residues. CDR3 in amino acids: CASSLFLAGGETQYF. The CDR3 DNA sequence: TGTGCCAGCAGCTTATTTCTAGCTGGGGGGGAGACCCAGTACTTC.

Here the CDR3 DNA reads TGTGCCAGCAGTGATATGGGGGCACTCTATGGCTACACCTTC. Protein: CASSDMGALYGYTF. This chain links TRBV25-1 with TRBJ1-2; D is perhaps TRBD1 (6 bases). Trimming took 3 bases from V and 4 from J, leaving 12 bases between them. The CDR3 length is 14 residues. Per the germline V gene, CDR1 is MGHDK and CDR2 is SYGVNS.

V is TRBV6-5 and J is TRBJ2-7; D not certain. Germline CDR1 is MNHEY and CDR2 is SVGAGI. Trimming cost V 7 bases and J 7 bases, with 11 bases left between them. The length of the CDR3 is 11 residues. In nucleotides, the CDR3 is TGTGCCAGCACCGATACTGGAGAGCAGTACTTC. Translated: CASTDTGEQYF.

The V call is TRBV5-4, the J call TRBJ2-7; a possible D gene is TRBD1 (8 bases). Germline CDR1 is SGHNT and CDR2 is YYREEE (reference sequence). There are 14 residues in the CDR3. V lost 4 bases and J 2 bases, leaving 13 bases between the germline ends. The chain's CDR3 is CASSITGGAYEQYF. For the CDR3, the DNA is TGTGCCAGCAGCATTACAGGGGGGGCCTACGAGCAGTACTTC.

The rearrangement links TRBV30 to TRBJ2-3; no clear D. The CDR3 runs 11 residues. Trimming took off 8 bases at V and 6 bases at J, with 12 bases between the two ends. Germline V gene lookup returns CDR1 GTSNPN and CDR2 SVGIG (reference sequence). The CDR3, as DNA: TGTGCCGAGTCCAAGGCCGATACGCAGTATTTT. Protein: CAESKADTQYF. The full variable domain, its missing parts supplied by reference TRBV30 and TRBJ2-3, is SQTIHQWPATLVQPVGSPLSLECTVEGTSNPNLYWYRQAAGRGLQLLFYSVGIGQISSEVPQNLSASRPQDRQFILSSKKLLLSDSGFYLCAESKADTQYFGPGTRLTVL.

The CDR3 region has the DNA TGTGCCAGCAGGGCAGCGAGCGGGCCGATCAATGAGCAGTTCTTC. Amino acids: CASRAASGPINEQFF. The V call is TRBV6-5, the J call TRBJ2-1; possibly TRBD2 for D (6 bases). This CDR3 comprises 15 residues. Deletions cut 6 bases from V and 6 bases from J, with 18 bases between. Germline V gene data show CDR1 as MNHEY and CDR2 as SVGAGI.